The entry that follows covers one T cell receptor (beta chain) sequence. What it recognizes is unknown. Primers included in the PCR were 60 Vbeta and 13 Jbeta primers. Only in-frame clones appear in the TCRdb table, and some are missing; sequencing was by immunoSEQ multiplex PCR. Here the sample spans approximately 140,000 clones, 76% being singletons. The record originates from a study of cytomegalovirus exposure and HLA in healthy donors. Findings and limits, study-wide: The authors listed approximately 150 TCR beta chains as cytomegalovirus-associated.

The TCR was taken from a man younger than 30 in good health and CMV-seronegative. What was sequenced was PBMCs.

The CDR3 sequence is CASSQGVGNTEAFF. Here the CDR3 DNA reads TGTGCCAGTAGTCAGGGGGTGGGGAACACTGAAGCTTTCTTT. The chain uses TRBV19 and TRBJ1-1; 7 positions agree with TRBD1. The CDR3 is made up of 14 amino acids. In germline, CDR1 is LNHDA, CDR2 SQIVND (reference sequence). V trimming: 5 bases; J trimming: 1 base; junction bases outside the gene matches: 4.